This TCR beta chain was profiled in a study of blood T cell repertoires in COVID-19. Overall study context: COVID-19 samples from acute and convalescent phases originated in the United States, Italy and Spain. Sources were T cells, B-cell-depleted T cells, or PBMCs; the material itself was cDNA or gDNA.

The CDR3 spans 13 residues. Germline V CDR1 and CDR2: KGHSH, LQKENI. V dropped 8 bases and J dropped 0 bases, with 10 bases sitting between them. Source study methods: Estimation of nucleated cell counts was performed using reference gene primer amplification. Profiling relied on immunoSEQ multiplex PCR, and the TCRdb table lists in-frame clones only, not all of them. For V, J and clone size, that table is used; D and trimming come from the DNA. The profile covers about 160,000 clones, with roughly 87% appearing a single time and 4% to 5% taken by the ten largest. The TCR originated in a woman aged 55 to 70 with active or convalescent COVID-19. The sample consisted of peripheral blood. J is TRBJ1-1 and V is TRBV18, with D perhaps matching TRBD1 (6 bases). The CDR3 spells CASKDSLNTEAFF. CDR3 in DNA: TGTGCCAGCAAGGACAGTTTGAACACTGAAGCTTTCTTT.